Below are 5 T cell receptor beta chains sequenced from a single sample in a study of beta chain features in type 1 diabetes. These receptors have no identified antigens. Findings and caveats of the study: Type 1 diabetes patients showed a moderate but significant shortening of TCRB CDR3s in all four CD4+ subsets.

Expressed TCRB transcripts got sequenced, as all isolated RNA was reverse transcribed. Libraries were prepared by immunoSEQ multiplex PCR; TCRdb keeps only in-frame clonotypes and omits some of them. The sample consists of over 200,000 clones, approximately 10% of them appearing once. The sequencing input was naive CD4+ T cells from blood. The receptors here all came from a man younger than 45 with type 1 diabetes.

The chain links TRBV4-2 to TRBJ1-2, with 10 bases lining up with TRBD1. Germline lookup yields CDR1 LGHNA and CDR2 YNFKEQ. With 3 bases clipped from V and 3 bases from J, the junction kept 10 bases outside the gene matches. CDR3 length: 17 amino acids. CDR3 bases: TGTGCCAGCAGCCAGGAGGGGGACAGGGGCCTGGACTATGGCTACACCTTC. This codes for CASSQEGDRGLDYGYTF.

J is TRBJ1-6 and V is TRBV14; D is ambiguous. The CDR3 is made up of 15 amino acids. Trimming cost V 3 bases and J 2 bases, with 8 bases left between them. Germline CDR1 SGHDN, CDR2 FVKESK. The CDR3 DNA is TGTGCCAGCAGCCAGCAGGTCGCCTATAATTCACCCCTCCACTTT. This codes for CASSQQVAYNSPLHF.

The V call is TRBV2, the J call TRBJ1-2; D might be TRBD1 (5 bases). The V gene's germline CDR1 is SNHLY and CDR2 FYNNEI. The CDR3 has 14 residues. V shed 8 bases and J shed 2 bases, with 15 bases lying between them. CDR3 protein: CASRGGFANYGYTF. In DNA, the CDR3 is TGTGCCAGCCGGGGGGGATTTGCCAACTATGGCTACACCTTC. Full variable domain (missing parts from reference TRBV2 and TRBJ1-2): EPEVTQTPSHQVTQMGQEVILRCVPISNHLYFYWYRQILGQKVEFLVSFYNNEISEKSEIFDDQFSVERPDGSNFTLKIRSTKLEDSAMYFCASRGGFANYGYTFGSGTRLTVV.

The chain is built from TRBV27 and TRBJ2-7, with 7 nucleotides matching TRBD1. Trimming cost V 5 bases and J 1 base; bases outside gene matches: 5. Looked up from germline, CDR1 is MNHEY and CDR2 is SMNVEV (reference sequence). This CDR3 has 14 amino acids. As DNA, the CDR3 is TGTGCCAGCAGTGTCGACAGGGCGTCCTACGAGCAGTACTTC. The encoded protein is CASSVDRASYEQYF.

V and J are TRBV7-9 and TRBJ2-7; a weak D match, TRBD2 (5 bases). The germline V and J ends were trimmed by 5 bases and 5 bases, with 16 bases remaining between them. CDR1 SEHNR and CDR2 FQNEAQ come from the germline V gene (reference sequence). CDR3 size: 14 residues. Here the CDR3 reads CASSPRTRRDEQYF. The CDR3 DNA is TGTGCCAGCAGCCCGCGGACTCGGAGAGACGAGCAGTACTTC.